The 30 T cell receptor beta chains below all came from one sample that was sequenced in a study of cytomegalovirus exposure and HLA in healthy donors. Vbeta (60) and Jbeta (13) primers were used in the PCR. Some clones are missing from TCRdb's copy, which holds only in-frame ones; the method was immunoSEQ multiplex PCR. The table shows 130,000 or so clones, with approximately 90% occurring only once. The sample comprised PBMCs. Source of these receptors: a woman in her thirties in good health and CMV-seronegative.

The chain joins TRBV19 to TRBJ1-5; the match to TRBD1 covers 9 bases. Germline CDR1 reads LNHDA; CDR2 reads SQIVND (reference sequence). The junction had 8 bases not matched to a gene; V was cut back by 3 bases and J by 11 bases. This CDR3 is built from 14 residues. The CDR3 spells CASSMDRGGEAQHF. CDR3 DNA: TGTGCCAGTAGTATGGACAGGGGAGGCGAGGCCCAGCATTTT.

The rearrangement links TRBV7-2 to TRBJ1-1; TRBD1 aligns across 7 bases. The germline CDR1 and CDR2 sequences are SGHTA and FQGNSA. CDR3 length: 16 amino acids. Trimming at V came to 5 bases and at J to 4 bases, leaving 13 bases not matched to a gene. CDR3: CASSPRQGKESTEAFF. The CDR3 coding sequence is TGTGCCAGCAGCCCAAGACAGGGAAAAGAGAGCACTGAAGCTTTCTTT.

The J gene is TRBJ2-1, the V gene TRBV6-1; D may be TRBD2 (6 bases). The V gene's germline CDR1 is MNHNS and CDR2 SASEGT. V gave up 3 bases and J gave up 7 bases, with 16 bases separating them. CDR3 length: 15 residues. The CDR3 DNA follows: TGTGCCAGCAGTGACGGTAGGGAGGTGGTTAATGAGCAGTTCTTC. Its translation is CASSDGREVVNEQFF.

The CDR3 spells CASSWGHQGNTDTQYF. CDR3 in DNA: TGTGCCAGTAGTTGGGGACACCAGGGAAACACAGATACGCAGTATTTT. This chain links TRBV19 with TRBJ2-3; tentative D call: TRBD1 (6 bases). This CDR3 comprises 16 residues. The germline V gene has CDR1 LNHDA and CDR2 SQIVND (reference sequence). V was clipped by 5 bases and J by 2 bases, with 17 bases between them.

The V and J genes are TRBV7-6 and TRBJ2-7; TRBD1 might be the D (6 bases). V was cut by 1 base and J by 2 bases, with 9 bases left in between. CDR1 and CDR2 (germline): SGHVS, FNYEAQ. This CDR3 region has 14 residues. The CDR3 nucleotides are TGTGCCAGCAGCTTAGACAGGGAAGCCTACGAGCAGTACTTC. It codes for CASSLDREAYEQYF.

The chain is built from TRBV5-8 and TRBJ2-2; D is perhaps TRBD1 (6 bases). CDR1 is SGHTS and CDR2 is YDEGEE in the germline V gene. V lost 5 bases, J lost 1 base, and 9 bases lay in between. The CDR3 extends over 14 amino acids. In DNA form, the CDR3 reads TGTGCCAGCAGGAAGGGACAGAACACCGGGGAGCTGTTTTTT. Amino acid sequence: CASRKGQNTGELFF.

The chain employs TRBV6-6 and TRBJ2-6; D possibly corresponds to TRBD2 (6 bases). Deletions cut 7 bases from V and 0 bases from J, with 7 bases between. The CDR3 extends over 14 amino acids. Germline CDR1 and CDR2: MNHNY and SVGAGI (reference sequence). The CDR3: CASTRGSGANVLTF. DNA for the CDR3: TGTGCCAGCACGCGGGGCTCTGGGGCCAACGTCCTGACTTTC.

The chain employs TRBV6-1 and TRBJ1-4; D remains unclear. CDR1 MNHNS and CDR2 SASEGT come from the germline V gene. The CDR3 covers 16 residues. V shed 2 bases and J shed 8 bases, with 18 bases lying between them. The CDR3 region is CASSEHSVSSGEKLFF. The CDR3 DNA reads TGTGCCAGCAGTGAACACTCCGTTTCTTCGGGGGAAAAACTGTTTTTT.

The chain recombines TRBV28 with TRBJ1-3, with 7 bases aligning to TRBD1. Germline CDR1 and CDR2: MDHEN and SYDVKM. The CDR3 contains 15 residues. The J segment lost 3 bases and the V segment lost 1 base, leaving 3 bases of the junction unmatched. In DNA form, the CDR3 reads TGTGCCAGCAGTTTATTTCAGGGGGTTGGAAACACCATATATTTT. Translation: CASSLFQGVGNTIYF.

This chain connects TRBV7-9 to TRBJ1-1; weak D call: TRBD1 (6 bases). Deletions cut 7 bases from V and 2 bases from J, with 20 bases between. The CDR3 loop spans 16 amino acids. Germline V gene lookup returns CDR1 SEHNR and CDR2 FQNEAQ (reference sequence). CDR3 DNA: TGTGCCAGCACCCCGGACGATACAGGGCTAAACACTGAAGCTTTCTTT. This encodes CASTPDDTGLNTEAFF.

The genes are TRBV7-2 and TRBJ2-7, with TRBD2 matching 10 bases. V shed 4 bases and J 3 bases; nucleotides not matched to a gene: 12. Germline V gene lookup returns CDR1 SGHTA and CDR2 FQGNSA. The CDR3 runs 17 residues. CDR3 nucleotides: TGTGCCAGCAGCTCACCACCTAGCGGGAGCTTGGGCTACGAGCAGTACTTC. It is translated as CASSSPPSGSLGYEQYF. Together with reference TRBV7-2 and TRBJ2-7, the CDR3 gives the full variable domain: GAGVSQSPSNKVTEKGKDVELRCDPISGHTALYWYRQSLGQGLEFLIYFQGNSAPDKSGLPSDRFSAERTGGSVSTLTIQRTQQEDSAVYLCASSSPPSGSLGYEQYFGPGTRLTVT.

The genes are TRBV7-2 and TRBJ2-7; 7 bases match TRBD1. Germline-derived CDR1 and CDR2 are SGHTA and FQGNSA. CDR3 size: 15 residues. With V trimmed by 6 bases and J by 1 base, 9 bases remained unmatched. The CDR3 coding sequence is TGTGCCAGCAGACTGGGACAGATCCCATCCTACGAGCAGTACTTC. It specifies CASRLGQIPSYEQYF.

This clone was observed once. The chain has TRBV9 and TRBJ2-2; D remains unclear. Trimming removed 0 bases at V and 2 bases at J, with 8 bases between. Germline V lookup: CDR1 SGDLS, CDR2 YYNGEE. The CDR3 consists of 15 residues. This chain's CDR3 is CASSVAGRNTGELFF. In DNA form, the CDR3 reads TGTGCCAGCAGCGTAGCAGGCAGAAACACCGGGGAGCTGTTTTTT.

The chain is built from TRBV7-2 and TRBJ2-7, with 10 bases identical to TRBD2. J lost 4 bases, V lost 2 bases, and 5 bases had no gene match. This CDR3 comprises 15 residues. Germline-derived CDR1 and CDR2 are SGHTA and FQGNSA. The CDR3 DNA sequence: TGTGCCAGCAGCTTACTAGCGGGGGAAGGGTACGAGCAGTACTTC. This codes for CASSLLAGEGYEQYF. Looking up the rest from reference TRBV7-2 and TRBJ2-7 gives the full variable domain: GAGVSQSPSNKVTEKGKDVELRCDPISGHTALYWYRQSLGQGLEFLIYFQGNSAPDKSGLPSDRFSAERTGGSVSTLTIQRTQQEDSAVYLCASSLLAGEGYEQYFGPGTRLTVT.

On this clone itself: The junction does not match germline at one end; this may be a read error. The CDR3 spells CSSSLYSTEAFF. The CDR3, as DNA: TGTTCCAGCAGCTTATATAGCACTGAAGCTTTCTTT. This rearrangement joins TRBV7-9 to TRBJ1-1, with D unresolved. This CDR3 is built from 12 residues. CDR1 and CDR2 (germline): SEHNR, FQNEAQ (reference sequence).

CDR3 bases: TGCGCCAGCAGCCATCGTACAGGGGTAGAGATCTATGGCTACACCTTC. Translated: CASSHRTGVEIYGYTF. The chain combines TRBV4-1 with TRBJ1-2, with 7 bases matching TRBD1. V lost 3 bases and J lost 4; bases outside the gene matches: 11. The CDR3 is 16 residues long. Per the germline V gene, CDR1 is MGHRA and CDR2 is YSYEKL.

This clone appeared once. V gene TRBV5-8 combines with J gene TRBJ2-7; TRBD2 is a possible D gene (5 bases). The germline gives CDR1 SGHTS, CDR2 YDEGEE. The CDR3 extends over 14 amino acids. Trimming left V 0 bases short and J 6 bases short, with 13 bases between. CDR3 coding DNA: TGTGCCAGCAGCTTGGAATGGGGTGGAGGCGAGCAGTACTTC. Its translation is CASSLEWGGGEQYF.

This clone was counted a few times. V usage is TRBV7-6 and J usage is TRBJ2-3, with 10 positions matching TRBD2. Germline CDR1 is SGHVS and CDR2 is FNYEAQ. V was clipped by 4 bases and J by 3 bases; unmatched bases: 4. The length of the CDR3 is 15 residues. CDR3 coding DNA: TGTGCCAGCAGCTCAGCGGGGGGGCGGACAGATACGCAGTATTTT. This encodes CASSSAGGRTDTQYF.

This chain connects TRBV5-6 to TRBJ2-5; 10 bases match TRBD2. V trimming: 1 base; J trimming: 4 bases; junction bases outside the gene matches: 16. Germline values: CDR1 SGHDT, CDR2 YYEEEE. CDR3 length: 19 amino acids. In nucleotides, the CDR3 is TGTGCCAGCAGCTTGACATCCCAACTAGCGGGAATTCGATTAGAGACCCAGTACTTC. It yields the protein CASSLTSQLAGIRLETQYF.

This sequence joins TRBV28 and TRBJ2-2; D perhaps matches TRBD2 (6 bases). The V gene lost 6 bases and the J gene lost 3 bases, with 17 bases spanning the gap. CDR3 length: 16 residues. Per the germline V gene, CDR1 is MDHEN and CDR2 is SYDVKM. The CDR3 nucleotides read TGTGCCAGCAGCCGGCCCCCAGCGGGTGACACCGGGGAGCTGTTTTTT. Encoded protein: CASSRPPAGDTGELFF.

The V and J genes are TRBV28 and TRBJ2-7; D gene uncertain. Trimming shortened V by 1 base and J by 7 bases, and 17 bases separated the two germline ends. CDR3 length equals 15 residues. The germline V gene has CDR1 MDHEN and CDR2 SYDVKM. This chain's CDR3 is CASSLSQSFSEEQYF. For the CDR3, the DNA is TGTGCCAGCAGTTTATCCCAGAGCTTCTCGGAGGAGCAGTACTTC.

This chain connects TRBV5-8 to TRBJ1-5; D unclear. Germline V gene lookup returns CDR1 SGHTS and CDR2 YDEGEE. V was shortened by 4 bases and J by 7 bases, with 9 bases between the two germline ends. CDR3 length equals 12 residues. CDR3 sequence: CASSPWQQPQHF. The CDR3 coding sequence is TGTGCCAGCAGCCCCTGGCAGCAGCCCCAGCATTTT.

The V and J genes are TRBV6-6 and TRBJ2-1; 10 bases align to TRBD2. V shed 4 bases and J 0 bases; nucleotides not matched to a gene: 3. The germline CDR1 and CDR2 sequences are MNHNY and SVGAGI (reference sequence). This CDR3 contains 16 residues. The CDR3 sequence: CASSSSSGGSYNEQFF. The CDR3 region has the DNA TGTGCCAGCAGTTCATCTAGCGGGGGCTCCTACAATGAGCAGTTCTTC.

The chain joins TRBV29-1 to TRBJ2-5; 9 positions agree with TRBD1. The DNA matches TRBJ2-7 better at its end, which makes the J call doubtful. Germline CDR1 SQVTM, CDR2 ANQGSEA. This CDR3 is 14 amino acids long. The CDR3 DNA sequence: TGCAGCGTTGAATCTCCGGGACAGGGATACGAGCAGTACTTC. Translated: CSVESPGQGYEQYF.

The V and J genes are TRBV28 and TRBJ2-7, with 11 bases matching TRBD1. CDR3 size: 15 residues. V lost 5 bases, J lost 6 bases, and 9 bases stayed unmatched. Germline V CDR1 and CDR2: MDHEN, SYDVKM. The CDR3 DNA sequence: TGTGCCAGCAGTCACCTGGACAGGGGGCGTTTCGAGCAGTACTTC. It yields the protein CASSHLDRGRFEQYF.

CDR3 protein: CASSPFSGANVLTF. The CDR3 nucleotides read TGCGCCAGCAGCCCGTTCTCTGGGGCCAACGTCCTGACTTTC. The rearrangement uses TRBV4-3 and TRBJ2-6, with no clear D. The CDR3 is made up of 14 amino acids. V lost 4 bases and J 0 bases, leaving 4 bases between the germline ends. The germline V gene encodes CDR1 LGHNA and CDR2 YSLEER.

The gene calls are TRBV7-3 and TRBJ2-3; weak D call: TRBD2 (5 bases). V lost 1 base and J 6 bases, leaving 11 bases between the germline ends. The CDR3 sequence is 14 residues long. Germline lookup yields CDR1 SGHTA and CDR2 FQGTGA. CDR3 DNA sequence: TGTGCCAGCAGCTTAAACGGGGTTGCCGATACGCAGTATTTT. This gives the protein CASSLNGVADTQYF.

The chain employs TRBV25-1 and TRBJ1-1; the D gene is possibly TRBD1 (5 bases). The CDR3 length is 13 residues. Germline V gene sequence: CDR1 MGHDK, CDR2 SYGVNS. The V gene lost 8 bases and the J gene lost 3 bases, with 13 bases spanning the gap. The CDR3 bases are TGTGCCAGCTCGGGGGTTAGGGACACTGAAGCTTTCTTT. This translates into CASSGVRDTEAFF.

V usage is TRBV19 and J usage is TRBJ1-3; D may be TRBD1 (5 bases). Germline CDR1 reads LNHDA; CDR2 reads SQIVND (reference sequence). V shed 6 bases and J shed 2 bases, with 5 bases lying between them. This CDR3 is 12 amino acids long. The CDR3 here is CASRQAGNTIYF. In nucleotides, the CDR3 is TGTGCCAGTAGACAGGCTGGAAACACCATATATTTT.

The chain recombines TRBV7-9 with TRBJ1-1, with D possibly matching TRBD1 (5 bases). The CDR3 is 13 residues long. The germline CDR1 and CDR2 sequences are SEHNR and FQNEAQ (reference sequence). V was pared by 2 bases and J by 4 bases, with 8 bases between. The CDR3 DNA sequence: TGTGCCAGCAGCTTACAGGGCGGCACTGAAGCTTTCTTT. Translated, it gives CASSLQGGTEAFF.